This TCR beta chain was sequenced for a study of T cell repertoires in cytomegalovirus infection. This clonotype was recorded a few times. The antigen is not known. One junction end does not reproduce the germline sequence, and a read error may be involved. TCRdb ran MiXCR on the reads and lists one entry per CDR3 protein. The data contain under 500,000 distinct CDR3 sequences, approximately 42% of them singletons. Whole-study findings and limits: Across the ex vivo response, the dominant clonotypes were HLA-C-restricted CMV-specific TCR beta clonotypes.

CDR1 and CDR2 from the germline V gene are SGHVS and FQNEAQ. The CDR3 has 13 amino acids. The TCR sequence derives from a human donor in good health (CMV status not recorded). Some clones in this sample may be carry-over from other donors' samples. The source was cultured PBMCs, collected from culture after CMV antigen stimulation. V and J are TRBV7-8 and TRBJ2-5; TRBD2 matches at 14 bases. The CDR3 DNA is TGTGCCAGCAGCCTAGGACTAGCGGGGGGCCAACACTTC. This sequence encodes CASSLGLAGGQHF.